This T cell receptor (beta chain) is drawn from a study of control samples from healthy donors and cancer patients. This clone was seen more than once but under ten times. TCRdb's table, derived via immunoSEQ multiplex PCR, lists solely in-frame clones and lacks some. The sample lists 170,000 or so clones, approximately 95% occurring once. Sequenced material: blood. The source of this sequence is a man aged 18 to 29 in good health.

The chain's CDR3 is CASSDVRGNQPQHF. Here the CDR3 DNA reads TGTGCCAGCAGTGATGTCCGGGGCAATCAGCCCCAGCATTTT. J is TRBJ1-5 and V is TRBV6-1; D gene uncertain. V lost 3 bases to trimming and J lost 2 bases, with 8 bases between them. The CDR3 loop spans 14 amino acids. Germline assignment: CDR1 MNHNS and CDR2 SASEGT.